This is a list of T cell receptor beta chains from one sample in a study of response to subunit inactivated influenza vaccine. TCRdb re-analysed the RT-PCR reads in MiXCR, keeping a single row per CDR3 protein. Of 300,000 to 350,000 distinct CDR3 sequences listed, 22% are singletons. Sequencing was performed on PBMCs from blood, taken less than 22 months after vaccination. The receptors originated from a man in his fifties or sixties who received an inactivated influenza vaccine. Each CDR3 is given with its conserved first and last residue. D genes are given only for firm matches. Size is omitted from some rows. Given values are once, few, many or a class for expanded clones.

v_call: TRBV5-1
j_call: TRBJ2-3
clone_size: -
d_call: -
cdr3_length: 14
cdr3_aa: CASSSNWGTDTQYF
cdr3_nt: TGCGCCAGCAGCTCAAATTGGGGCACAGATACGCAGTATTTT

v_call: TRBV12-3/TRBV12-4
j_call: TRBJ2-7
clone_size: -
d_call: TRBD2
cdr3_length: 15
cdr3_aa: CASSLAGGRLYEQYF
cdr3_nt: TGTGCCAGCAGTTTAGCGGGAGGGCGACTCTACGAGCAGTACTTC

v_call: TRBV6-6
j_call: TRBJ1-1
clone_size: few
d_call: -
cdr3_length: 12
cdr3_aa: CASHVLNTEAFF
cdr3_nt: TGTGCCAGTCACGTACTGAACACTGAAGCTTTCTTT

v_call: TRBV2
j_call: TRBJ2-1
clone_size: -
d_call: -
cdr3_length: 11
cdr3_aa: CASSSLNEQFF
cdr3_nt: TGTGCCAGCAGTTCTCTCAATGAGCAGTTCTTC

v_call: TRBV4-2
j_call: TRBJ2-3
clone_size: -
d_call: TRBD2
cdr3_length: 17
cdr3_aa: CASSQESTSGGTDTQYF
cdr3_nt: TGTGCCAGCAGCCAGGAATCTACTAGCGGCGGCACAGATACGCAGTATTTT

v_call: TRBV19
j_call: TRBJ2-1
clone_size: -
d_call: -
cdr3_length: 15
cdr3_aa: CASSVASISASEQFF
cdr3_nt: TGTGCCAGTAGCGTCGCAAGTATCAGCGCATCTGAGCAGTTCTTC

v_call: TRBV28
j_call: TRBJ2-7
clone_size: few
d_call: -
cdr3_length: 16
cdr3_aa: CASSELRDTLSYEQYF
cdr3_nt: TGTGCCAGCAGTGAACTCCGGGACACTTTATCCTACGAGCAGTACTTC

v_call: TRBV6-2/TRBV6-3
j_call: TRBJ2-1
clone_size: few
d_call: -
cdr3_length: 15
cdr3_aa: CASSYLQGNYNEQFF
cdr3_nt: TGTGCCAGCAGTTATTTACAGGGAAACTACAATGAGCAGTTCTTC

v_call: TRBV19
j_call: TRBJ2-2
clone_size: -
d_call: -
cdr3_length: 14
cdr3_aa: CASSSQPNTGELFF
cdr3_nt: TGTGCCAGTAGTTCTCAGCCGAACACCGGGGAGCTGTTTTTT

v_call: TRBV24-1
j_call: TRBJ2-2
clone_size: once
d_call: TRBD2
cdr3_length: 16
cdr3_aa: CATSDPSGINTGELFF
cdr3_nt: TGTGCCACCAGTGATCCTAGCGGGATCAACACCGGGGAGCTGTTTTTT

v_call: TRBV12-3/TRBV12-4
j_call: TRBJ1-2
clone_size: many
d_call: TRBD1
cdr3_length: 16
cdr3_aa: CASSLTGSARDYGYTF
cdr3_nt: TGTGCCAGCAGTTTGACAGGGTCAGCTCGGGACTATGGCTACACCTTC

v_call: TRBV11-2
j_call: TRBJ1-2
clone_size: many
d_call: -
cdr3_length: 16
cdr3_aa: CASSSPWRNTNYGYTF
cdr3_nt: TGTGCCAGCAGCTCACCCTGGAGGAACACTAACTATGGCTACACCTTC

v_call: TRBV6-1
j_call: TRBJ1-2
clone_size: -
d_call: -
cdr3_length: 15
cdr3_aa: CASSDLVGPAYGYTF
cdr3_nt: TGTGCCAGCAGTGATCTCGTGGGGCCAGCCTATGGCTACACCTTC

v_call: TRBV27
j_call: TRBJ2-7
clone_size: -
d_call: TRBD2
cdr3_length: 16
cdr3_aa: CASSLSWRGGSYEQYF
cdr3_nt: TGTGCCAGCAGTTTATCCTGGAGGGGAGGGAGCTACGAGCAGTACTTC

v_call: TRBV4-2
j_call: TRBJ2-5
clone_size: few
d_call: TRBD2
cdr3_length: 17
cdr3_aa: CASSQGDLAGVRETQYF
cdr3_nt: TGTGCCAGCAGCCAAGGGGACCTAGCGGGAGTGAGAGAGACCCAGTACTTC

v_call: TRBV7-8
j_call: TRBJ2-2
clone_size: -
d_call: TRBD2
cdr3_length: 16
cdr3_aa: CASAESSGVNTGELFF
cdr3_nt: TGTGCCAGCGCAGAGTCGAGCGGGGTGAACACCGGGGAGCTGTTTTTT

v_call: TRBV6-2/TRBV6-3
j_call: TRBJ1-1
clone_size: -
d_call: -
cdr3_length: 15
cdr3_aa: CASSYPTGLGTEAFF
cdr3_nt: TGTGCCAGCAGTTACCCAACAGGGTTGGGCACTGAAGCTTTCTTT

v_call: TRBV19
j_call: TRBJ1-1
clone_size: few
d_call: -
cdr3_length: 12
cdr3_aa: CASSARQLEAFF
cdr3_nt: TGTGCCAGTAGTGCTCGACAGCTTGAAGCTTTCTTT

v_call: TRBV21-1
j_call: TRBJ2-3
clone_size: few
d_call: -
cdr3_length: 15
cdr3_aa: CASSPPGLSTDTQYF
cdr3_nt: TGTGCCAGCAGCCCCCCAGGTCTCAGCACAGATACGCAGTATTTT

v_call: TRBV19
j_call: TRBJ2-2
clone_size: few
d_call: TRBD1
cdr3_length: 15
cdr3_aa: CASSKQGTNTGELFF
cdr3_nt: TGTGCCAGTAGCAAACAGGGGACGAACACCGGGGAGCTGTTTTTT

v_call: TRBV12-3/TRBV12-4
j_call: TRBJ1-1
clone_size: -
d_call: -
cdr3_length: 14
cdr3_aa: CASSFIRGSTEAFF
cdr3_nt: TGTGCCAGCAGTTTTATTAGGGGAAGCACTGAAGCTTTCTTT

v_call: TRBV3-1
j_call: TRBJ1-2
clone_size: -
d_call: -
cdr3_length: 16
cdr3_aa: CASSQDRQGFGYGYTF
cdr3_nt: TGTGCCAGCAGCCAAGATCGGCAGGGGTTCGGCTATGGCTACACCTTC

v_call: TRBV27
j_call: TRBJ2-2
clone_size: -
d_call: TRBD2
cdr3_length: 14
cdr3_aa: CATRSGDRTGELFF
cdr3_nt: TGTGCCACTCGAAGCGGGGACCGCACCGGGGAGCTGTTTTTT

v_call: TRBV6-2/TRBV6-3
j_call: TRBJ1-1
clone_size: many
d_call: -
cdr3_length: 19
cdr3_aa: CASSYVSIRRGRPNTEAFF
cdr3_nt: TGTGCCAGCAGTTACGTCTCAATAAGACGGGGCAGACCGAACACTGAAGCTTTCTTT

v_call: TRBV13
j_call: TRBJ1-2
clone_size: -
d_call: -
cdr3_length: 13
cdr3_aa: CASTRGSNYGYTF
cdr3_nt: TGTGCCAGCACCAGAGGAAGCAACTATGGCTACACCTTC

v_call: TRBV18
j_call: TRBJ1-5
clone_size: few
d_call: -
cdr3_length: 18
cdr3_aa: CASSQSLTTSMGNQPQHF
cdr3_nt: TGTGCCAGCTCACAATCACTAACGACAAGCATGGGCAATCAGCCCCAGCATTTT

v_call: TRBV7-2
j_call: TRBJ2-7
clone_size: few
d_call: -
cdr3_length: 13
cdr3_aa: CASSLASSTKQYF
cdr3_nt: TGTGCCAGCAGCTTAGCGTCCTCTACGAAGCAGTACTTC

v_call: TRBV7-9
j_call: TRBJ2-7
clone_size: -
d_call: -
cdr3_length: 17
cdr3_aa: CASSLDGSGVLPYEQYF
cdr3_nt: TGTGCCAGCAGCTTAGATGGTTCAGGGGTATTGCCCTACGAGCAGTACTTC

v_call: TRBV5-1
j_call: TRBJ1-2
clone_size: few
d_call: TRBD1
cdr3_length: 14
cdr3_aa: CASSFQGENYGYTF
cdr3_nt: TGCGCCAGCAGCTTCCAGGGGGAGAACTATGGCTACACCTTC

v_call: TRBV28
j_call: TRBJ2-1
clone_size: -
d_call: TRBD1
cdr3_length: 18
cdr3_aa: CASSLSPRASGGYNEQFF
cdr3_nt: TGTGCCAGCAGTTTATCACCGCGGGCCTCAGGGGGATACAATGAGCAGTTCTTC

v_call: TRBV6-2/TRBV6-3
j_call: TRBJ1-2
clone_size: -
d_call: -
cdr3_length: 14
cdr3_aa: CASSRPREGRGYTF
cdr3_nt: TGTGCCAGCAGCCGACCCCGGGAGGGGCGCGGCTACACCTTC

v_call: TRBV11-2
j_call: TRBJ2-1
clone_size: -
d_call: -
cdr3_length: 17
cdr3_aa: CASSLGFREMGYNEQFF
cdr3_nt: TGTGCCAGCAGCTTAGGTTTCAGAGAGATGGGGTACAATGAGCAGTTCTTC

v_call: TRBV20-1
j_call: TRBJ2-3
clone_size: few
d_call: -
cdr3_length: 15
cdr3_aa: CSARRGEGNTDTQYF
cdr3_nt: TGCAGTGCTAGGAGGGGGGAAGGAAACACAGATACGCAGTATTTT

v_call: TRBV28
j_call: TRBJ2-3
clone_size: -
d_call: TRBD2
cdr3_length: 17
cdr3_aa: CASSYVLGLDKADTQYF
cdr3_nt: TGTGCCAGCAGTTATGTCCTCGGACTAGATAAGGCAGATACGCAGTATTTT

v_call: TRBV5-1
j_call: TRBJ1-3
clone_size: -
d_call: -
cdr3_length: 13
cdr3_aa: CASWESSGNTIYF
cdr3_nt: TGCGCCAGCTGGGAGAGCTCTGGAAACACCATATATTTT

v_call: TRBV5-8
j_call: TRBJ1-6
clone_size: few
d_call: -
cdr3_length: 17
cdr3_aa: CASSLGRGSSYNSPLHF
cdr3_nt: TGTGCCAGCAGCTTGGGTAGGGGAAGCTCCTATAATTCACCCCTCCACTTT

v_call: TRBV5-1
j_call: TRBJ2-3
clone_size: -
d_call: TRBD1
cdr3_length: 14
cdr3_aa: CASRWTGYTDTQYF
cdr3_nt: TGCGCCAGCAGATGGACAGGCTACACAGATACGCAGTATTTT

v_call: TRBV28
j_call: TRBJ2-6
clone_size: -
d_call: -
cdr3_length: 17
cdr3_aa: CASMIGGMGSGANVLTF
cdr3_nt: TGTGCCAGCATGATTGGGGGGATGGGCTCTGGGGCCAACGTCCTGACTTTC

v_call: TRBV7-9
j_call: TRBJ1-5
clone_size: -
d_call: TRBD1
cdr3_length: 12
cdr3_aa: CASSRTGQPQHF
cdr3_nt: TGTGCCAGCAGCCGGACAGGTCAGCCCCAGCATTTT

v_call: TRBV3-1
j_call: TRBJ2-1
clone_size: few
d_call: TRBD2
cdr3_length: 14
cdr3_aa: CASSSGLAGHEQFF
cdr3_nt: TGTGCCAGCAGCTCGGGACTAGCGGGGCATGAGCAGTTCTTC

v_call: TRBV5-1
j_call: TRBJ1-2
clone_size: -
d_call: TRBD1
cdr3_length: 15
cdr3_aa: CASRLVDRGNYGYTF
cdr3_nt: TGCGCCAGCAGACTCGTGGACAGGGGGAACTATGGCTACACCTTC

v_call: TRBV20-1
j_call: TRBJ2-7
clone_size: -
d_call: TRBD1
cdr3_length: 13
cdr3_aa: CSATQGAWDEQYF
cdr3_nt: TGCAGTGCTACACAGGGGGCGTGGGACGAGCAGTACTTC

v_call: TRBV20-1
j_call: TRBJ1-5
clone_size: many
d_call: TRBD1
cdr3_length: 18
cdr3_aa: CSAKPGGTGVYSNQPQHF
cdr3_nt: TGCAGTGCTAAACCGGGAGGGACAGGGGTTTATAGCAATCAGCCCCAGCATTTT

v_call: TRBV18
j_call: TRBJ1-1
clone_size: -
d_call: -
cdr3_length: 18
cdr3_aa: CASSPPGASGTMNTEAFF
cdr3_nt: TGTGCCAGCTCACCACCGGGAGCTTCAGGGACAATGAACACTGAAGCTTTCTTT

v_call: TRBV20-1
j_call: TRBJ2-1
clone_size: many
d_call: TRBD1
cdr3_length: 15
cdr3_aa: CSAPPPTGQGHEQFF
cdr3_nt: TGCAGTGCCCCGCCCCCCACGGGACAGGGACATGAGCAGTTCTTC

v_call: TRBV12-3/TRBV12-4
j_call: TRBJ1-2
clone_size: many
d_call: TRBD1
cdr3_length: 15
cdr3_aa: CASSRGQGVIYGYTF
cdr3_nt: TGTGCCAGCAGTCGGGGACAGGGGGTGATCTATGGCTACACCTTC

v_call: TRBV12-3/TRBV12-4
j_call: TRBJ1-2
clone_size: many
d_call: TRBD1
cdr3_length: 16
cdr3_aa: CASSPDRGRLSVGYTF
cdr3_nt: TGTGCCAGCAGTCCCGACAGGGGGCGGTTATCGGTTGGCTACACCTTC

v_call: TRBV24-1
j_call: TRBJ2-1
clone_size: -
d_call: -
cdr3_length: 14
cdr3_aa: CATSAPADSNEQFF
cdr3_nt: TGTGCCACCAGTGCCCCGGCCGATTCCAATGAGCAGTTCTTC

v_call: TRBV20-1
j_call: TRBJ1-5
clone_size: -
d_call: -
cdr3_length: 15
cdr3_aa: CSARDRWSNNQPQHF
cdr3_nt: TGCAGTGCTAGAGATCGTTGGAGCAACAATCAGCCCCAGCATTTT

v_call: TRBV11-2
j_call: TRBJ2-1
clone_size: -
d_call: TRBD2
cdr3_length: 15
cdr3_aa: CASSLDGGAYNEQFF
cdr3_nt: TGTGCCAGCAGCTTAGACGGGGGGGCCTACAATGAGCAGTTCTTC

v_call: TRBV29-1
j_call: TRBJ1-1
clone_size: few
d_call: -
cdr3_length: 11
cdr3_aa: CSGSRHTEAFF
cdr3_nt: TGCAGCGGGAGCAGACACACTGAAGCTTTCTTT

v_call: TRBV2
j_call: TRBJ1-4
clone_size: many
d_call: TRBD1
cdr3_length: 14
cdr3_aa: CASKQGAFNEKLFF
cdr3_nt: TGTGCCAGTAAACAGGGGGCGTTTAATGAAAAACTGTTTTTT

v_call: TRBV20-1
j_call: TRBJ2-3
clone_size: few
d_call: TRBD2
cdr3_length: 15
cdr3_aa: CSATGLAGFTDTQYF
cdr3_nt: TGCAGTGCGACCGGACTAGCGGGATTCACAGATACGCAGTATTTT

v_call: TRBV27
j_call: TRBJ1-2
clone_size: few
d_call: -
cdr3_length: 14
cdr3_aa: CASSFQGTGYGYTF
cdr3_nt: TGTGCCAGCAGTTTTCAGGGAACTGGCTATGGCTACACCTTC